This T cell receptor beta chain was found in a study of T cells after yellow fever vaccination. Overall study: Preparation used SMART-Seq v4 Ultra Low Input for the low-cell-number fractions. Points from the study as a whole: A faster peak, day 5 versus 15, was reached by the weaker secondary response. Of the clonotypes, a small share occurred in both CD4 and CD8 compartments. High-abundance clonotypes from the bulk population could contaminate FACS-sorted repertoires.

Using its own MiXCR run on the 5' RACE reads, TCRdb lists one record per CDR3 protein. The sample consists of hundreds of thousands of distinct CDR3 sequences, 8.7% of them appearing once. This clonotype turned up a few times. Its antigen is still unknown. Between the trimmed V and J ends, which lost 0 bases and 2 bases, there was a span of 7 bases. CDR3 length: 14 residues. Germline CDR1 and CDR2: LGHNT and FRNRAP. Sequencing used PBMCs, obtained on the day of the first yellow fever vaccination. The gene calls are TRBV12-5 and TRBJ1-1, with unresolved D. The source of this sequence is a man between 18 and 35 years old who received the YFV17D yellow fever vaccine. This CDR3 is CASGLVPANTEAFF. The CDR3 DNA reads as TGTGCTAGTGGTTTGGTACCCGCTAACACTGAAGCTTTCTTT.